Listed here are 25 T cell receptor beta chains from one sample, sequenced in a study of metastatic and nonmetastatic thyroid tumors. All patients were untreated before thyroid surgery. MiXCR was used by TCRdb to re-call the PCR reads. The data show around 14,000 clones, 20% to 30% seen once. What was sequenced was blood. The receptors were gathered from a female donor with papillary thyroid cancer or a benign thyroid nodule (not recorded which). Some clones in this sample may be carry-over from other donors' samples.

In its sample, this clone is medium-sized. Written as DNA, the CDR3 is TGTGCCAGCAGTGAGGGGGGAGATACGCAGTATTTT. It encodes CASSEGGDTQYF. The rearrangement uses TRBV2 and TRBJ2-3, with D perhaps TRBD2 (6 bases). Germline V gives CDR1 SNHLY, CDR2 FYNNEI. Trimming pared 3 bases from V and 5 bases from J, leaving 6 bases between. The CDR3 extends over 12 amino acids.

This clone showed up just a few times. A much bigger clone sits one base away, suggesting this may be a read error. The chain links TRBV19 to TRBJ1-2; the D gene is possibly TRBD1 (5 bases). Germline V gives CDR1 LNHDA, CDR2 SQIVND (reference sequence). CDR3 length: 15 residues. CDR3 coding DNA: TGTGCCAGTAGTCAGGGCGGCCTTTTGCGCTATTGCTACACCTTC. Encoded protein: CASSQGGLLRYCYTF.

This clone has ten or more counts. This CDR3 is CSARSPGQGGGTDTQYF. In nucleotides, the CDR3 is TGCAGTGCTAGATCCCCCGGACAGGGAGGAGGCACAGATACGCAGTATTTT. This chain uses TRBV20-1 with TRBJ2-3; TRBD1 aligns across 8 bases. With 2 bases clipped from V and 1 base from J, the junction kept 11 bases outside the gene matches. The CDR3 length is 17 residues. Germline CDR1 reads DFQATT; CDR2 reads SNEGSKA (reference sequence).

By proportion, this clone is medium-sized. The chain has TRBV12-3 or TRBV12-4 and TRBJ2-1; TRBD2 aligns across 7 bases. With V trimmed by 5 bases and J by 10 bases, 14 bases remained unmatched. This CDR3 is built from 15 residues. The CDR3 reads CASSLVLAEGTEQFF. CDR3 sequence (DNA): TGTGCCAGCAGTCTGGTCCTAGCGGAGGGGACGGAGCAGTTCTTC.

By proportion, this clone is medium-sized. This rearrangement joins TRBV6-1 to TRBJ1-5, with a possible D match to TRBD1 (6 bases). CDR3 size: 14 residues. V shed 2 bases and J shed 5 bases, with 10 bases lying between them. The V gene's germline CDR1 is MNHNS and CDR2 SASEGT. Written as DNA, the CDR3 is TGTGCCAGCAGTGAATATGGGGGGCATCAGCCCCAGCATTTT. It is translated as CASSEYGGHQPQHF.

This clone is categorized as medium-sized. The chain has TRBV5-4 and TRBJ2-7, with 7 bases lining up with TRBD1. With V trimmed by 5 bases and J by 5 bases, 7 bases remained unmatched. This CDR3 region has 13 residues. CDR1 and CDR2 (germline): SGHNT, YYREEE (reference sequence). The CDR3 region has the DNA TGTGCCAGCAGTTTTAGACAGGGAAACGAGCAGTACTTC. As protein: CASSFRQGNEQYF.

This clone was observed at least ten times. This chain joins TRBV7-8 and TRBJ2-2, with a possible D match to TRBD1 (6 bases). The CDR3 totals 14 residues. Trimming left V 3 bases short and J 4 bases short, with 9 bases between. Germline-derived CDR1 and CDR2 are SGHVS and FQNEAQ. The CDR3 region is CASSLNRVTGELFF. For the CDR3, the DNA is TGTGCCAGCAGCTTGAACAGGGTCACCGGGGAGCTGTTTTTT.

V and J are TRBV30 and TRBJ2-2; D may match TRBD1 or TRBD2 (5 bases each). Germline V gives CDR1 GTSNPN, CDR2 SVGIG (reference sequence). Between the trimmed V and J ends, which lost 0 bases and 8 bases, there was a span of 7 bases. This CDR3 region has 12 residues. The DNA of the CDR3 is TGTGCCTGGAGTGTAGGGGAGGGGGAGCTGTTTTTT. It translates to CAWSVGEGELFF.

The V call is TRBV20-1, the J call TRBJ1-5, with a weak D call TRBD1 (5 bases). The ends were cut back, 4 bases at V and 3 bases at J, with 10 bases in the middle. CDR1 is DFQATT, CDR2 SNEGSKA, per germline (reference sequence). The CDR3 length is 13 residues. In DNA form, the CDR3 reads TGCAGTGCTATGCGGGGGGACAATCAGCCCCAGCATTTT. Translated, it gives CSAMRGDNQPQHF.

The gene calls are TRBV30 and TRBJ1-2, with D unresolved. The CDR3 sequence is 12 residues long. V shed 1 base and J shed 4 bases, with 7 bases lying between them. Germline CDR1 and CDR2: GTSNPN and SVGIG (reference sequence). CDR3 coding DNA: TGTGCCTGGAGTGAAAGTAGCTATGGCTACACCTTC. Its protein product is CAWSESSYGYTF. The whole variable domain, filled in from reference TRBV30 and TRBJ1-2, reads SQTIHQWPATLVQPVGSPLSLECTVEGTSNPNLYWYRQAAGRGLQLLFYSVGIGQISSEVPQNLSASRPQDRQFILSSKKLLLSDSGFYLCAWSESSYGYTFGSGTRLTVV.

This chain connects TRBV20-1 to TRBJ2-2; TRBD2 is a possible D gene (6 bases). V shed 0 bases and J shed 1 base, with 12 bases lying between them. The CDR3 is made up of 16 amino acids. The V gene's germline CDR1 is DFQATT and CDR2 SNEGSKA (reference sequence). The CDR3, as DNA: TGCAGTGCTAGAGATCGAGGTAGCGGGAACACCGGGGAGCTGTTTTTT. Translation: CSARDRGSGNTGELFF.

By share, this clone ranks as medium-sized. The chain links TRBV5-1 to TRBJ2-7; 9 bases line up with TRBD1. This CDR3 has 14 amino acids. Germline trimming cut 0 bases from V and 5 bases from J; bases unmatched to any gene: 3. Germline V gene sequence: CDR1 SGHRS, CDR2 YFSETQ. CDR3 sequence: CASSLERQGDEQYF. The CDR3, as DNA: TGCGCCAGCAGCTTGGAGCGACAGGGGGACGAGCAGTACTTC.

The rearrangement joins TRBV20-1 to TRBJ2-3; 11 bases match TRBD2. The CDR3 runs to 18 residues. The germline gives CDR1 DFQATT, CDR2 SNEGSKA (reference sequence). The J segment lost 0 bases and the V segment lost 0 bases, leaving 8 bases of the junction unmatched. In DNA, the CDR3 is TGCAGTGCTAGAGATAGGACTAGCGGGTTCTCTAGCACAGATACGCAGTATTTT. It specifies CSARDRTSGFSSTDTQYF.

This clone was found many times. The V and J genes are TRBV20-1 and TRBJ2-1; 11 nucleotides match TRBD2. This CDR3 has 16 amino acids. Germline CDR1 is DFQATT and CDR2 is SNEGSKA (reference sequence). The V segment lost 1 base and the J segment 3 bases; nucleotides outside the gene matches: 5. The CDR3 loop is CSARALAGGHYNEQFF. CDR3 in DNA: TGCAGTGCTAGAGCCCTAGCGGGAGGACACTACAATGAGCAGTTCTTC.

This clone was recorded many times. V gene TRBV4-1 combines with J gene TRBJ2-6; D is possibly TRBD2 (5 bases). CDR3 length: 16 amino acids. V shed 0 bases and J shed 0 bases, with 6 bases lying between them. Germline-derived CDR1 and CDR2 are MGHRA and YSYEKL. CDR3 in amino acids: CASSQDGSSGANVLTF. In DNA, the CDR3 is TGCGCCAGCAGCCAAGATGGGAGCTCTGGGGCCAACGTCCTGACTTTC.

This clone was seen a handful of times. Germline and junction disagree at one end, which may indicate a read error. V is TRBV19 and J is TRBJ1-2; the D gene is possibly TRBD1 (5 bases). Germline V CDR1 and CDR2: LNHDA, SQIVND (reference sequence). CDR3 length equals 13 residues. CDR3 protein: CVSSMTANYGYTF. Here the CDR3 DNA reads TGTGTCAGTAGCATGACAGCAAACTATGGCTACACCTTC.

By proportion, this clone is medium-sized. The rearrangement uses TRBV6-2 or TRBV6-3 and TRBJ2-3; TRBD1 is a possible D gene (6 bases). The CDR3 has 16 residues. Germline lookup yields CDR1 MNHEY and CDR2 SVGEGT. The V and J ends lost 8 bases and 0 bases respectively, with 18 bases between them. The CDR3 spells CASVRTAWLSTDTQYF. The CDR3 region has the DNA TGTGCCAGCGTTCGGACAGCTTGGCTGAGCACAGATACGCAGTATTTT.

The rearrangement uses TRBV6-1 and TRBJ2-3; 7 bases fit TRBD2. This CDR3 comprises 15 residues. Unmatched junction bases numbered 4, after V lost 3 bases and J lost 1 base. In germline, CDR1 is MNHNS, CDR2 SASEGT. The CDR3 DNA reads as TGTGCCAGCAGTGATGAGGCGGGGGGCACAGATACGCAGTATTTT. Translating gives CASSDEAGGTDTQYF.

In its sample, this clone was seen a few times. The chain employs TRBV6-1 and TRBJ1-2; perhaps TRBD1 as D (6 bases). This CDR3 has 14 amino acids. Germline V lookup: CDR1 MNHNS, CDR2 SASEGT. The germline V and J ends were trimmed by 7 bases and 7 bases, with 19 bases remaining between them. Written as DNA, the CDR3 is TGTGCCAGCAAAGATATGGGGGCTCACAGTGGCTACACCTTC. Amino acid sequence: CASKDMGAHSGYTF.

V gene TRBV20-1 combines with J gene TRBJ1-5; the D gene is possibly TRBD1 (5 bases). Trimming shortened V by 5 bases and J by 2 bases, and 13 bases separated the two germline ends. CDR3 length: 14 amino acids. Germline CDR1 DFQATT, CDR2 SNEGSKA (reference sequence). The CDR3 loop reads CSASQARGNQPQHF. The DNA for the CDR3 is TGCAGTGCTTCACAGGCTAGGGGCAATCAGCCCCAGCATTTT.

The chain joins TRBV5-3 to TRBJ2-3, with D uncertain. TRBV5-3 is an ORF, with its function uncertain. V shed 8 bases and J shed 4 bases, with 17 bases lying between them. The CDR3 has 14 residues. The CDR3 reads CASSPRLDSDTQYF. The DNA for the CDR3 is TGTGCCAGCAGCCCACGACTTGACTCAGATACGCAGTATTTT.

This clone came up many times. The CDR3 spells CASSTRTEGSSTDTQYF. The DNA of the CDR3 is TGTGCCAGCAGCACCCGGACAGAAGGCTCTAGCACAGATACGCAGTATTTT. This sequence joins TRBV13 and TRBJ2-3, with a tentative D call TRBD1 (6 bases). The CDR3 is 17 residues long. The V gene lost 5 bases and the J gene lost 0 bases, with 18 bases spanning the gap. CDR1 and CDR2 (germline): PRHDT, FYEKMQ (reference sequence).

Details on this clone: A clone one base away is much larger, so this may be a read error. The CDR3 carries no conserved terminal phenylalanine or tryptophan, so it likely arises from a read error. The rearrangement joins TRBV5-4 to TRBJ1-2; D unresolved. Germline V gene lookup returns CDR1 SGHNT and CDR2 YYREEE (reference sequence). The CDR3 runs to 15 residues. Trimming took off 2 bases at V and 3 bases at J, with 14 bases between the two ends. The CDR3 spells CASSLDTRTYYGYTS. The CDR3 region has the DNA TGTGCCAGCAGCTTAGACACGAGGACTTACTATGGCTACACCTCC.

This sequence joins TRBV4-2 and TRBJ2-7; 7 positions agree with TRBD1. Per the germline V gene, CDR1 is LGHNA and CDR2 is YNFKEQ. Trimming took 1 base from V and 3 from J; bases not matched to a gene: 3. This CDR3 comprises 14 residues. This chain's CDR3 is CASSQGTGVYEQYF. In DNA, the CDR3 is TGTGCCAGCAGCCAAGGGACAGGAGTCTACGAGCAGTACTTC.

This clone occurred many times. In DNA, the CDR3 is TGTGCCAGCAGCGTAGCCGGAAATGAGCAGTTCTTC. Its translation is CASSVAGNEQFF. The genes are TRBV9 and TRBJ2-1, with D hard to call. V lost 0 bases and J lost 7, with 5 bases in between. Germline V CDR1 and CDR2: SGDLS, YYNGEE. The CDR3 has 12 amino acids.